This T cell receptor (beta chain) is drawn from a study of blood T cell repertoires in COVID-19. Per the germline V gene, CDR1 is SGHRS and CDR2 is YFSETQ. The CDR3 covers 14 residues. Trimming removed 4 bases from V and 3 bases from J; junction bases left unmatched: 7. In the authors' workflow: Amplifying reference gene primers gave estimates of nucleated cell counts. Repertoires were generated with immunoSEQ multiplex PCR, while TCRdb's copy carries only in-frame clones and drops some. That table furnishes V, J and clone size, whereas the DNA furnished D and trimming. The table includes 350,000 to 450,000 clones, approximately 86% detected once.

The rearrangement joins TRBV5-1 to TRBJ2-7, with 7 bases fitting TRBD1. The receptor comes from a woman aged 55-70 years with COVID-19, enrolled during active disease. The sequenced sample consisted of peripheral blood. As DNA, the CDR3 is TGCGCCAGCAGCCCGCCGACAGGGAACTACGAGCAGTACTTC. Its protein is CASSPPTGNYEQYF.